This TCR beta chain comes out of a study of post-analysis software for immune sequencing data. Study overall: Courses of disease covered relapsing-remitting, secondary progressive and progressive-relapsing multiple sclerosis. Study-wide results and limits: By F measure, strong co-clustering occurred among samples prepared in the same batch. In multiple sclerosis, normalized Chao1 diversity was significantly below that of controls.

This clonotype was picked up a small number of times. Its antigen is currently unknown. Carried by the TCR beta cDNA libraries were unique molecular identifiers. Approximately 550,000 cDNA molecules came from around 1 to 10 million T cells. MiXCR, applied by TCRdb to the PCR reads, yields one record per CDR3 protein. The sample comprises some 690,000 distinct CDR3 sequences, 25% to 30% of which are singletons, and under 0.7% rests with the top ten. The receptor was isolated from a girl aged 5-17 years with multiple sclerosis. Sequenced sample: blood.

CDR3 nucleotides: TGTGCCAGCAGCTTTTTGGTAGCGGGAGGTTCTGAGCAGTTCTTC. Residues: CASSFLVAGGSEQFF. The V and J genes are TRBV27 and TRBJ2-1, with TRBD2 matching over 10 bases. After removal of 6 bases from V and 9 bases from J, the junction contained 11 bases not matched to a gene. Per germline, CDR1 MNHEY and CDR2 SMNVEV (reference sequence). The CDR3 is 15 amino acids.